The 2 T cell receptor beta chains presented below share a single source sample, sequenced in a study of cytomegalovirus exposure and HLA in healthy donors. Generated by immunoSEQ multiplex PCR, the TCRdb table keeps only in-frame clones and is missing some. The sample holds approximately 82,000 clones, 85% to 95% seen once. Sequencing input: PBMCs. The source of these receptors is a young man in good health and CMV-seronegative.

The V and J genes are TRBV11-2 and TRBJ2-6; D is perhaps TRBD2 (5 bases). The length of the CDR3 is 15 residues. Trimming removed 3 bases from V and 2 bases from J, with 8 bases in between. CDR1 SGHAT and CDR2 FQNNGV come from the germline V gene. CDR3 nucleotide sequence: TGTGCCAGCAGCTTTAACGGGGCTGGGGCCAACGTCCTGACTTTC. Translating gives CASSFNGAGANVLTF.

The rearrangement uses TRBV28 and TRBJ2-3, with 7 nucleotides matching TRBD1. The CDR3 is made up of 15 amino acids. Germline CDR1 and CDR2: MDHEN and SYDVKM. The ends lost 5 bases at V and 3 bases at J; junction bases unmatched: 8. DNA of the CDR3: TGTGCCAGCAGTCCCCGGGACAGATTAACAGATACGCAGTATTTT. Its translation: CASSPRDRLTDTQYF. Full variable domain (remainder filled in from reference TRBV28 and TRBJ2-3): DVKVTQSSRYLVKRTGEKVFLECVQDMDHENMFWYRQDPGLGLRLIYFSYDVKMKEKGDIPEGYSVSREKKERFSLILESASTNQTSMYLCASSPRDRLTDTQYFGPGTRLTVL.